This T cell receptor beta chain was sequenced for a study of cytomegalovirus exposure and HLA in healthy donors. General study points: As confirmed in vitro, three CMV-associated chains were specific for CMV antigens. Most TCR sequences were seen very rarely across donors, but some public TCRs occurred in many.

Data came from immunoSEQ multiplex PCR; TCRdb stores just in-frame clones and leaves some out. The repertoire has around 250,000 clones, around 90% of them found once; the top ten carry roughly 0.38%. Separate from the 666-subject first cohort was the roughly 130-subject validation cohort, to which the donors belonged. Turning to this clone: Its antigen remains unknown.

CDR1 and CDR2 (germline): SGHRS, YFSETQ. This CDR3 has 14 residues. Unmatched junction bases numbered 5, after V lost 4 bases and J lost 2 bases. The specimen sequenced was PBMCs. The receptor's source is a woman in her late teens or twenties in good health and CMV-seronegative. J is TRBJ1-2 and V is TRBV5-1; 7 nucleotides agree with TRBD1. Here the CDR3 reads CASSPQGQNYGYTF. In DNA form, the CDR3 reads TGCGCCAGCAGCCCACAGGGACAGAACTATGGCTACACCTTC.